This paragraph reports one T cell receptor beta chain. This CDR3 is built from 15 residues. V shed 6 bases and J 6 bases; nucleotides not matched to a gene: 5. CDR1 is MNHEY and CDR2 is SVGAGI in the germline V gene. The data derive from a study of blood T cell repertoires in COVID-19. Overall study: Samples taken during acute and convalescent COVID-19 were collected in the United States, Italy and Spain. PBMCs, B-cell-depleted T cells, or T cells provided the cDNA or gDNA that made up the material.

Original processing notes: Reference gene primer amplification yielded estimated nucleated cell counts. The repertoire was sequenced with immunoSEQ multiplex PCR; TCRdb's copy has only in-frame clones and lacks some. The DNA gave D and trimming, while V, J and clone size come from that table. The table lists 250,000 to 300,000 clones, around 83% of them singletons. Specimen: peripheral blood. The gene calls are TRBV6-5 and TRBJ2-2; TRBD2 matches 12 bases. The sequence was obtained from a man aged 80 or over with acute or convalescent COVID-19. For the CDR3, the DNA is TGTGCCAGCAGCCTGACTAGCGGGAGTGCCGGGGAGCTGTTTTTT. Protein product: CASSLTSGSAGELFF.